The present T cell receptor (beta chain) was sequenced within a study of blood T cell repertoires in COVID-19. Method: immunoSEQ multiplex PCR; TCRdb's copy keeps in-frame clones and lacks some. The sample lists 60,000 or so clones, approximately 80% seen once, with 15% to 25% in the top ten. Germline CDR1 reads SGHRS; CDR2 reads YFSETQ. This CDR3 has 15 amino acids. V was pared by 3 bases and J by 5 bases, with 17 bases between. The V call is TRBV5-1, the J call TRBJ1-1; D possibly corresponds to TRBD1 (6 bases). The receptor comes from a man aged 25-40 years with COVID-19, enrolled during active disease. The sample comprised peripheral blood. In DNA form, the CDR3 reads TGCGCCAGCAGCTGGAGTCCAGGGGATTCAACTGAAGCTTTCTTT. Translated: CASSWSPGDSTEAFF.